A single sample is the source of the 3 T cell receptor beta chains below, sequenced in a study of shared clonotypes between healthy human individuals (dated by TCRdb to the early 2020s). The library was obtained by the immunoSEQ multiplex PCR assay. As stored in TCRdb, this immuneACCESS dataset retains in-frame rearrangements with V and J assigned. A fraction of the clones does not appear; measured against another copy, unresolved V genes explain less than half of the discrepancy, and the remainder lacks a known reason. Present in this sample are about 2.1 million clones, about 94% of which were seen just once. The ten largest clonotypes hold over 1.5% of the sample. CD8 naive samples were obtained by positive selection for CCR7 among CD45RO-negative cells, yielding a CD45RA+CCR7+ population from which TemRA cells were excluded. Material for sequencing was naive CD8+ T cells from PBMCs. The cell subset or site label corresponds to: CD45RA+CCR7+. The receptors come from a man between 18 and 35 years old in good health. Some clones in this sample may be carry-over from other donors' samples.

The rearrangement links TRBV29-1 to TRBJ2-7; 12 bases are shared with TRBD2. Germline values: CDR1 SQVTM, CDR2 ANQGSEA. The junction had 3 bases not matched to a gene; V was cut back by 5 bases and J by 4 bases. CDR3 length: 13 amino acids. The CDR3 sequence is CSVWTSGKYEQYF. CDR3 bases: TGCAGCGTTTGGACTAGCGGGAAGTACGAGCAGTACTTC.

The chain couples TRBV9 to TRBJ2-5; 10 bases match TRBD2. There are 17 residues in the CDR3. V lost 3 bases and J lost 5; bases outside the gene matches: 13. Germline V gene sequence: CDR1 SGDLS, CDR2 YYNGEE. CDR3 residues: CASSGFTSGMEGETQYF. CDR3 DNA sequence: TGTGCCAGCAGCGGATTCACTAGCGGGATGGAGGGGGAGACCCAGTACTTC.

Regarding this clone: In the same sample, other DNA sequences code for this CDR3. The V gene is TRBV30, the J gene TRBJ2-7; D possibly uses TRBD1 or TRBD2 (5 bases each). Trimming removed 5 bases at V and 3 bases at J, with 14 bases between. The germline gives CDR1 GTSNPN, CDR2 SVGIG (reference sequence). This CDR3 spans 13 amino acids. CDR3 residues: CAWSGTGLYEQYF. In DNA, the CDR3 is TGTGCCTGGTCCGGGACGGGCCTCTACGAGCAGTACTTC.